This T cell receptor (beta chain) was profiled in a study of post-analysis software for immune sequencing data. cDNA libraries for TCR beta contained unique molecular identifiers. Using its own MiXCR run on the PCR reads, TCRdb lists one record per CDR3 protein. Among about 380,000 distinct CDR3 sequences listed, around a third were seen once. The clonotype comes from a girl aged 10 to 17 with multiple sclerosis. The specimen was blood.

CDR3 DNA sequence: TGTGCCAGCACAAACGGACTCTATGGCGGCTACACCTTC. Residues: CASTNGLYGGYTF. This rearrangement joins TRBV2 to TRBJ1-2; the D is unclear. The CDR3 totals 13 residues. CDR1 is SNHLY and CDR2 is FYNNEI in the germline V gene. V dropped 7 bases and J dropped 8 bases, with 17 bases sitting between them.